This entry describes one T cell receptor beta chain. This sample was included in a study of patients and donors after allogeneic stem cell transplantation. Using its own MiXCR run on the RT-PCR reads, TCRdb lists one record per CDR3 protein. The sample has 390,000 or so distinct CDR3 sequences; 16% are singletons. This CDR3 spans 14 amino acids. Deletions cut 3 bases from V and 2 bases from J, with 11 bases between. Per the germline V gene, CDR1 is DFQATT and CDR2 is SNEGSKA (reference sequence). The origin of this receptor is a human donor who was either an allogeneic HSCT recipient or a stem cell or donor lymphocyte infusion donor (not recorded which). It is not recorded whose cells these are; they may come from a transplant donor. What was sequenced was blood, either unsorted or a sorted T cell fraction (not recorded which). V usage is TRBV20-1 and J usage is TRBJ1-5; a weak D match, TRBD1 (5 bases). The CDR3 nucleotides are TGCAGTGCTAGGGGGGGAAGTGGCAATCAGCCCCAGCATTTT. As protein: CSARGGSGNQPQHF.